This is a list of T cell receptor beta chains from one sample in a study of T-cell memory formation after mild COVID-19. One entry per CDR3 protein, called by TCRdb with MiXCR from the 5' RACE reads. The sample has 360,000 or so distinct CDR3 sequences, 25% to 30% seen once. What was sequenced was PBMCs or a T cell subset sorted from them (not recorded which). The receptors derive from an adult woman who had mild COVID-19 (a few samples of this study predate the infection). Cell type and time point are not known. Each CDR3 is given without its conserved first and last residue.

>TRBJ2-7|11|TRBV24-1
ATSDPDRNEQY
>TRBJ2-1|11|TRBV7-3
ASSSSSRGEQF
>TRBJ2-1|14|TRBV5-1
ASSLATTAVYNEQF
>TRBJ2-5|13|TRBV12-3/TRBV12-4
ASSLGDEDQETQY
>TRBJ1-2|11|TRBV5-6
ASRLTGHYGYT
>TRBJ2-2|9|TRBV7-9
ASRRTGELF
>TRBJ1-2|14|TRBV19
ASSISTGFGNYGYT
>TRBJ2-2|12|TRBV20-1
SVGRGPNTGELF
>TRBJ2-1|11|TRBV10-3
AISERTRNEQF
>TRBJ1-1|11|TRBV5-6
ASSSDRFPWAF
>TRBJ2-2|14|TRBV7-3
ASSSQGALNTGELF
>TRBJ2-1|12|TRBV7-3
AIMGQGGDNEQF
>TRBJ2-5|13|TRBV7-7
ASSWTSGGLGTQY
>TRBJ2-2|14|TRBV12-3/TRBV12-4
ASSLGGTANTGELF
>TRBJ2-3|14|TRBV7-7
ASSERAAAPTDTQY
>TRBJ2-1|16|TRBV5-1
ASSLDPSRPSGRNEQF
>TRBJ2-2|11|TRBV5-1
ASGTGNTGELF
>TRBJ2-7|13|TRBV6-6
ASSPQLAGPYEQY
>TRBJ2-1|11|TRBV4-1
ASSQVPGDEQF
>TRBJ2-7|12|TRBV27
ASSPRGTFYEQY
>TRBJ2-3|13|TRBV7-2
ASSLGLAGGTTQY
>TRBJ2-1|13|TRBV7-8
ASSLSGRALGEQF
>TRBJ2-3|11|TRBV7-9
ASSTGQTDTQY
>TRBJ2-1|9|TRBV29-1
SVVGAGEQF
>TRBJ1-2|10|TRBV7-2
ASSAPPGGYT
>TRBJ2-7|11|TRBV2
ASSEVDGTGQY
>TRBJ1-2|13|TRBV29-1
SVVARGGSNYGYT
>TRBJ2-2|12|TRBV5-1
ASSYQGSAGELF
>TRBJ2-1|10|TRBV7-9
ASSLNGMEQF
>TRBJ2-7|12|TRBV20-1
SALAGGKGYEQY
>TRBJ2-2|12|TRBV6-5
ASSYSLPLRELF
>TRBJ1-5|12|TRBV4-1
ASSQGMLGQPQH
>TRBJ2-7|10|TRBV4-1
ASSQGHDEQY
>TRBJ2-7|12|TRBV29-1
SVVRRGTSYEQY
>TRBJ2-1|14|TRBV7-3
ASSLKGTPGGGEQF
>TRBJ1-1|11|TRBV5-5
ASSRTTGAEAF
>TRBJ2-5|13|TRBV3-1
ASSQDVAVQGTQY
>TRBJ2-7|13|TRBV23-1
ASGDRDREAWEQY
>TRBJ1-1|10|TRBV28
ATLIGGTEAF
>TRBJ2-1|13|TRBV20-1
SARDPKSSYNEQF
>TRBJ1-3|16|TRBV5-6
ASSSVGATYRSGNTIY
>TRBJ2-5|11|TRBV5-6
ASSLYRGETQY
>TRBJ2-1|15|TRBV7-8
ASSLPRGGKPYNEQF
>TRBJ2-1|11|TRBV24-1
ATSGRGVHEQF
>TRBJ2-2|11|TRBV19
ASRLGSGGELF
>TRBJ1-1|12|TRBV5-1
ASSWEQGITEAF
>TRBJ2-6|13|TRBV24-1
ATSDTGSGANVLT
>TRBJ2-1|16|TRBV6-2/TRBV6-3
ASSYSRQGSRTHNEQF
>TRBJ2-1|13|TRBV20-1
SADSTGTGLNEQF
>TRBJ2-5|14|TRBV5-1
ASSLGPSGALETQY
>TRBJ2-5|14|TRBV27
ASSLGPDRPQETQY
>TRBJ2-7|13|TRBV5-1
ASSLGTGGNYEQY
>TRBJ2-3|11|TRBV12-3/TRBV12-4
ASSSALTDTQY
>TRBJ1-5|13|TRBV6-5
ASTRDREGDQPQH
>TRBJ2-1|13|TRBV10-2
ATASGRVSDNEQF
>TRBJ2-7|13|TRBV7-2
ASSPEGTGAYEQY
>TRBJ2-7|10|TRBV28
ASRAPGNEQY